What follows are 32 T cell receptor beta chains derived from one specimen sequenced in a study of CD8 T cells in ankylosing spondylitis (dated by TCRdb to 2016 to 2017). Receptor amplification or capture employed 5' RACE. The sample was run on an Illumina HiSeq 2500. TCRdb handled the public reads itself, with Q25 trimming in fastp and clone calling in MiXCR, and kept productive beta chains. Each entry merges the rows of one CDR3 protein and shows their most common DNA and genes. This sample lists roughly 130,000 distinct CDR3 sequences; about 7% were detected once. The ten largest clones add up to 9% to 15% of the sample. What was sequenced was blood, either unsorted or a sorted T cell fraction (not recorded which). All receptors come from a male donor with ankylosing spondylitis or in good health (not recorded which).

This clonotype was seen many times. The chain carries TRBV12-3 or TRBV12-4 and TRBJ2-1; D is uncertain. V was cut by 5 bases and J by 3 bases, with 11 bases left in between. The CDR3 sequence is 14 residues long. Here the CDR3 reads CASSPPKLYNEQFF. CDR3 DNA: TGTGCCAGCAGTCCCCCCAAACTCTACAATGAGCAGTTCTTC.

This clonotype was seen many times. This chain joins TRBV19 and TRBJ2-6; no clear D. The CDR3 is made up of 13 amino acids. Germline V gene data show CDR1 as LNHDA and CDR2 as SQIVND (reference sequence). V gave up 3 bases and J gave up 4 bases, with 4 bases separating them. The CDR3 DNA is TGTGCCAGTAGTATTCCCGGGGCCAACGTCCTGACTTTC. This encodes CASSIPGANVLTF.

There are many counts of this clonotype. J is TRBJ2-1 and V is TRBV5-1, with D possibly called TRBD1 or TRBD2 (5 bases each). This CDR3 spans 15 amino acids. The V and J ends lost 4 bases and 0 bases respectively, with 11 bases between them. Looked up from germline, CDR1 is SGHRS and CDR2 is YFSETQ. The CDR3 loop is CASSPGPGSYNEQFF. The CDR3 nucleotides read TGCGCCAGCAGCCCGGGACCTGGCTCCTACAATGAGCAGTTCTTC.

The rearrangement joins TRBV11-1 to TRBJ2-7; TRBD2 matches at 8 bases. Germline CDR1 reads SGHAT; CDR2 reads FQDESV (reference sequence). The CDR3 has 14 residues. V lost 5 bases and J lost 2; bases outside the gene matches: 5. The CDR3 bases are TGTGCCAGCAGCCCGGGACTAGGTGCCTACGAGCAGTACTTC. Residues: CASSPGLGAYEQYF.

This clonotype came up many times. The chain carries TRBV20-1 and TRBJ2-7, with TRBD1 as a possible D gene (5 bases). The CDR3 extends over 13 amino acids. Germline V gene sequence: CDR1 DFQATT, CDR2 SNEGSKA (reference sequence). Trimming removed 5 bases from V and 3 bases from J, with 14 bases in between. For the CDR3, the DNA is TGCAGTGCTGCCACCAGGGCTCTCTACGAGCAGTACTTC. It encodes CSAATRALYEQYF.

Many counts were recorded for this clonotype. The V gene is TRBV5-1, the J gene TRBJ1-2; 7 bases line up with TRBD1. Germline V lookup: CDR1 SGHRS, CDR2 YFSETQ. Trimming removed 4 bases from V and 1 base from J; junction bases left unmatched: 7. This CDR3 has 15 amino acids. The CDR3, as DNA: TGCGCCAGCAGCGGGGACAGACAGTTTAACTATGGCTACACCTTC. Residues: CASSGDRQFNYGYTF.

The table lists this clonotype with many counts. One end of the junction is discordant with germline, which a read error may explain. The J gene is TRBJ1-2, the V gene TRBV20-1; D unclear. This CDR3 comprises 10 residues. Per germline, CDR1 DFQATT and CDR2 SNEGSKA (reference sequence). The CDR3 coding sequence is TGCAGTGCTAGAGTCGCAGGAGAAGCCTTC. This gives the protein CSARVAGEAF.

This clonotype was counted at least ten times. DNA of the CDR3: TGTGCCACCAGCAGAGGGGGGCGTGAGCAGTTCTTC. Its protein product is CATSRGGREQFF. V and J are TRBV15 and TRBJ2-1; possible D gene TRBD1, 6 bases. The CDR3 extends over 12 amino acids. V was trimmed by 1 base and J by 9 bases, leaving 7 bases between them. Germline V CDR1 and CDR2: LNHNV, YYDKDF (reference sequence). Drawing the rest from reference TRBV15 and TRBJ2-1, the complete variable domain is DAMVIQNPRYQVTQFGKPVTLSCSQTLNHNVMYWYQQKSSQAPKLLFHYYDKDFNNEADTPDNFQSRRPNTSFCFLDIRSPGLGDTAMYLCATSRGGREQFFGPGTRLTVL.

This clonotype was detected many times. This chain uses TRBV3-1 with TRBJ1-1; the D is unclear. Germline V gene lookup returns CDR1 LGHDT and CDR2 YNNKEL (reference sequence). Trimming cost V 2 bases and J 3 bases, with 10 bases left between them. The CDR3 is 14 amino acids. CDR3 region: CASSQPDSYTEAFF. The CDR3 DNA is TGTGCCAGCAGCCAACCGGATTCATACACTGAAGCTTTCTTT.

This clonotype appeared many times. This chain connects TRBV18 to TRBJ1-4; D unresolved. This CDR3 region has 15 residues. Germline lookup yields CDR1 KGHSH and CDR2 LQKENI. Trimming removed 0 bases from V and 7 bases from J, with 12 bases in between. The chain's CDR3 is CASSPPGPRGEKLFF. The CDR3 bases are TGTGCCAGCTCACCACCGGGCCCCCGGGGTGAAAAACTGTTTTTT.

This clonotype was detected ten times or more. The chain employs TRBV7-9 and TRBJ2-7, with TRBD1 as a possible D gene (7 bases). This CDR3 spans 14 amino acids. CDR1 and CDR2 from the germline V gene are SEHNR and FQNEAQ (reference sequence). Trimming left V 6 bases short and J 2 bases short, with 14 bases between. CDR3 nucleotide sequence: TGTGCCAGCAGGTCGGCAGGGGGGACCTACGAGCAGTACTTC. Its translation: CASRSAGGTYEQYF.

This clonotype was observed many times. The rearrangement links TRBV30 to TRBJ2-7, with D perhaps TRBD1 (5 bases). CDR3 length: 15 residues. Germline CDR1 GTSNPN, CDR2 SVGIG (reference sequence). V was clipped by 4 bases and J by 0 bases, with 16 bases between them. CDR3 sequence (DNA): TGTGCCTGGACCCTGACCGCAGACAGCTCCTACGAGCAGTACTTC. Protein: CAWTLTADSSYEQYF.

This clonotype has a count of ten or more. The V and J genes are TRBV14 and TRBJ2-3, with D tentatively TRBD2 (7 bases). V dropped 3 bases and J dropped 6 bases, with 22 bases sitting between them. Germline CDR1 SGHDN, CDR2 FVKESK. The CDR3 length is 17 residues. The CDR3 DNA reads as TGTGCCAGCAGCCAGTTTAACGGGGGGCCCCCTTTGGATACGCAGTATTTT. This codes for CASSQFNGGPPLDTQYF.

This clonotype was found a few times. The chain links TRBV18 to TRBJ2-2; tentative D call: TRBD1 (5 bases). Germline CDR1 KGHSH, CDR2 LQKENI. V was shortened by 3 bases and J by 3 bases, with 8 bases between the two germline ends. The CDR3 runs 14 residues. DNA for the CDR3: TGTGCCAGCTCACCGATAGGGGACACCGGGGAGCTGTTTTTT. Its translation: CASSPIGDTGELFF.

This clonotype was found many times. This sequence joins TRBV5-1 and TRBJ2-1; no definite D call. This CDR3 has 14 residues. V was clipped by 2 bases and J by 4 bases, with 10 bases between them. CDR1 SGHRS and CDR2 YFSETQ come from the germline V gene. The CDR3 DNA sequence: TGCGCCAGCAGCTTCGGTGTCGGTTACAATGAGCAGTTCTTC. It specifies CASSFGVGYNEQFF.

This clonotype was observed many times. The V gene is TRBV24-1, the J gene TRBJ2-3; D gene ambiguous. The V and J ends lost 3 bases and 4 bases respectively, with 13 bases between them. The CDR3 runs to 15 residues. CDR1 KGHDR and CDR2 SFDVKD come from the germline V gene. Here the CDR3 reads CATSDPGGAPDTQYF. CDR3 nucleotides: TGTGCCACCAGTGATCCGGGTGGAGCCCCAGATACGCAGTATTTT.

This chain joins TRBV24-1 and TRBJ2-1; 11 positions match TRBD2. Looked up from germline, CDR1 is KGHDR and CDR2 is SFDVKD. Trimming took 1 base from V and 7 from J; bases not matched to a gene: 5. The CDR3 totals 16 residues. Written as DNA, the CDR3 is TGTGCCACCAGTGATTTTGATACTAGCGGGGGAAATGAGCAGTTCTTC. Translated: CATSDFDTSGGNEQFF.

This clonotype turned up a few times. The rearrangement links TRBV20-1 to TRBJ1-1; TRBD1 agrees at 7 bases. The junction had 12 bases not matched to a gene; V was cut back by 5 bases and J by 3 bases. The CDR3 consists of 15 residues. Germline CDR1 and CDR2: DFQATT and SNEGSKA (reference sequence). CDR3 protein: CSAPKLTGKDTEAFF. CDR3 sequence (DNA): TGCAGTGCTCCCAAGCTGACAGGGAAGGACACTGAAGCTTTCTTT.

This clonotype has a count of ten or more. The chain recombines TRBV11-2 with TRBJ2-3, with D hard to call. Germline CDR1 reads SGHAT; CDR2 reads FQNNGV. The CDR3 sequence is 14 residues long. Trimming removed 7 bases at V and 4 bases at J, with 15 bases between. This CDR3 is CASNPSGPADTQYF. The CDR3 DNA is TGTGCCAGCAATCCGTCGGGCCCCGCAGATACGCAGTATTTT.

This clonotype appeared many times. This chain links TRBV12-3 or TRBV12-4 with TRBJ1-1, with a tentative D call TRBD1 (5 bases). The CDR3 spans 13 residues. Trimming took off 4 bases at V and 2 bases at J, with 8 bases between the two ends. CDR3 nucleotide sequence: TGTGCCAGCAGTTCGGACATAAACACTGAAGCTTTCTTT. Encoded protein: CASSSDINTEAFF.

This clonotype appeared many times. The rearrangement links TRBV20-1 to TRBJ2-1; D possibly corresponds to TRBD1 (5 bases). The V gene's germline CDR1 is DFQATT and CDR2 SNEGSKA (reference sequence). V dropped 6 bases and J dropped 5 bases, with 14 bases sitting between them. The CDR3 is 13 amino acids. In DNA, the CDR3 is TGCAGTGCCTTAGGGGTCGGAGACAATGAGCAGTTCTTC. Its translation is CSALGVGDNEQFF.

This clonotype occurred many times. This rearrangement joins TRBV3-1 to TRBJ2-5, with 11 bases aligning to TRBD2. J was trimmed by 1 base and V by 0 bases; bases with no gene match: 4. In germline, CDR1 is LGHDT, CDR2 YNNKEL (reference sequence). The CDR3 length is 17 residues. CDR3 sequence (DNA): TGTGCCAGCAGCCAAGATTTTAGCGGGGGGGGCCAAGAGACCCAGTACTTC. The encoded protein is CASSQDFSGGGQETQYF.

This clonotype was detected ten times or more. The chain carries TRBV7-9 and TRBJ2-5; 8 nucleotides agree with TRBD2. J lost 5 bases, V lost 5 bases, and 10 bases had no gene match. Germline V gives CDR1 SEHNR, CDR2 FQNEAQ (reference sequence). CDR3 length equals 15 residues. The CDR3 DNA reads as TGTGCCAGCAGCGCGGGACTAGTTGAACAGGAGACCCAGTACTTC. Residues: CASSAGLVEQETQYF.

This clonotype was found many times. The chain has TRBV7-2 and TRBJ1-1, with D possibly matching TRBD1 (5 bases). V lost 1 base, J lost 5 bases, and 14 bases lay in between. This CDR3 comprises 15 residues. CDR1 is SGHTA, CDR2 FQGNSA, per germline. CDR3 in DNA: TGTGCCAGCAGCTTAGACCCGGCAGGGAGGACTGAAGCTTTCTTT. Translating gives CASSLDPAGRTEAFF.

This clonotype was counted at least ten times. The gene calls are TRBV15 and TRBJ1-5; D gene ambiguous. The CDR3 runs 14 residues. Between the trimmed V and J ends, which lost 0 bases and 7 bases, there was a span of 10 bases. Looked up from germline, CDR1 is LNHNV and CDR2 is YYDKDF (reference sequence). DNA for the CDR3: TGTGCCACCAGCAGAGATCGGGGAATCCAGCCCCAGCATTTT. This gives the protein CATSRDRGIQPQHF.

This clonotype was picked up many times. The chain is built from TRBV27 and TRBJ2-3, with 9 bases matching TRBD1. The ends lost 6 bases at V and 1 base at J; junction bases unmatched: 8. This CDR3 spans 16 amino acids. Germline CDR1 is MNHEY and CDR2 is SMNVEV (reference sequence). The CDR3 nucleotides read TGTGCCAGCAGCTACAGGGGGCTCTCTGGCACAGATACGCAGTATTTT. Its protein is CASSYRGLSGTDTQYF.

This clonotype was found a few times. A much larger clone lies one base from this, so it may be a read error. The rearrangement uses TRBV20-1 and TRBJ1-2; 10 positions match TRBD1. The CDR3 spans 14 residues. The V gene's germline CDR1 is DFQATT and CDR2 SNEGSKA (reference sequence). CDR3 in amino acids: CSARPGQGKYGSTF. Written as DNA, the CDR3 is TGCAGTGCTAGACCGGGACAGGGGAAGTATGGCTCCACCTTC.

This clonotype was counted many times. This chain uses TRBV7-8 with TRBJ2-7; D gene ambiguous. Trimming cost V 5 bases and J 3 bases, with 5 bases left between them. In germline, CDR1 is SGHVS, CDR2 FQNEAQ. The CDR3 spans 11 residues. The DNA for the CDR3 is TGTGCCAGCAGCCCCAACTACGAGCAGTACTTC. As protein: CASSPNYEQYF.

This clonotype occurred many times. The genes are TRBV7-2 and TRBJ1-1, with a weak D call TRBD1 (5 bases). The germline V gene encodes CDR1 SGHTA and CDR2 FQGNSA. V lost 8 bases to trimming and J lost 0 bases, with 10 bases between them. This CDR3 has 13 amino acids. CDR3 in DNA: TGTGCCAGCGGTCAGGGAATGAACACTGAAGCTTTCTTT. Protein: CASGQGMNTEAFF.

In this sample, this clonotype turned up a few times. The rearrangement links TRBV7-9 to TRBJ1-2; the D is unclear. This CDR3 region has 13 residues. CDR1 and CDR2 (germline): SEHNR, FQNEAQ (reference sequence). V lost 1 base and J 3 bases, leaving 6 bases between the germline ends. CDR3 in DNA: TGTGCCAGCAGCTTAGGGCAATACTATGGCTACACCTTC. Its translation is CASSLGQYYGYTF.

This clonotype was recorded at least ten times. This chain links TRBV20-1 with TRBJ2-5; the match to TRBD2 covers 7 bases. CDR3 size: 13 residues. Losses at the gene ends were 7 bases for V and 5 bases for J; bases not matched to a gene: 10. Per the germline V gene, CDR1 is DFQATT and CDR2 is SNEGSKA (reference sequence). Here the CDR3 DNA reads TGCAGTGTAGGTCGAAGCGGGGTGGAGACCCAGTACTTC. Its protein product is CSVGRSGVETQYF.

This clonotype came up many times. This sequence joins TRBV20-1 and TRBJ2-3; 9 bases line up with TRBD2. V trimming: 0 bases; J trimming: 1 base; junction bases outside the gene matches: 5. Germline V gene lookup returns CDR1 DFQATT and CDR2 SNEGSKA (reference sequence). This CDR3 is 16 amino acids long. The CDR3 nucleotides read TGCAGTGCTAGAGATATGGGACTAGCTGGCACAGATACGCAGTATTTT. It encodes CSARDMGLAGTDTQYF.